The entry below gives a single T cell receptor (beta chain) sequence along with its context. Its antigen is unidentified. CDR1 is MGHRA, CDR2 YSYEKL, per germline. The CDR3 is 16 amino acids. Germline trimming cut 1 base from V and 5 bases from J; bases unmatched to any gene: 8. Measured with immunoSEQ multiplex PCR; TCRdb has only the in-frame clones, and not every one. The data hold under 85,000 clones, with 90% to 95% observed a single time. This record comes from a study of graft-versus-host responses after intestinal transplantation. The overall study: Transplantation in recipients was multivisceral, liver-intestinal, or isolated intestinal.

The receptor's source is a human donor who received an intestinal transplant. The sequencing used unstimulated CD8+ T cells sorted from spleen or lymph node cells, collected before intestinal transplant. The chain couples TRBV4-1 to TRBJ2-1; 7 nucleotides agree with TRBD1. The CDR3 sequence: CASSQVGDRPNNEQFF. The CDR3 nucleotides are TGCGCCAGCAGCCAAGTGGGGGACAGACCTAACAATGAGCAGTTCTTC.